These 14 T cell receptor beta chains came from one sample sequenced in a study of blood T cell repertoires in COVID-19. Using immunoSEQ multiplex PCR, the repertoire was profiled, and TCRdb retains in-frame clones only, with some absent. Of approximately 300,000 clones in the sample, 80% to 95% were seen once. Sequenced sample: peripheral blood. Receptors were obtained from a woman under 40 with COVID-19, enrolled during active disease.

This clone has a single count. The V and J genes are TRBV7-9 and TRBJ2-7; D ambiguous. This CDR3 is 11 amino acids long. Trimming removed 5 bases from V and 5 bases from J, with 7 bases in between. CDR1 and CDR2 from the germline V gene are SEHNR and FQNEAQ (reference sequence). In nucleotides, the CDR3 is TGTGCCAGCAGCAGCGTCCACGAGCAGTACTTC. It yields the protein CASSSVHEQYF.

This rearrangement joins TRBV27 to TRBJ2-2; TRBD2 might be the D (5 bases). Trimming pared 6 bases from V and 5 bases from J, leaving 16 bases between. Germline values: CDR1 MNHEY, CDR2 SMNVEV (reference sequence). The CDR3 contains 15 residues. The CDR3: CASSLDLGGTGELFF. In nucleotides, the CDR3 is TGTGCCAGCAGCTTAGACCTTGGCGGGACCGGGGAGCTGTTTTTT.

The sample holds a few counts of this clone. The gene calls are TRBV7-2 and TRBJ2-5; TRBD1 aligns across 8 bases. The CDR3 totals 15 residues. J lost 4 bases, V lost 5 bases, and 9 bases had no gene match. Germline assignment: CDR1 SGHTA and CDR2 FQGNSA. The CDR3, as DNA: TGTGCCAGCAGCACCCGACAGGGGATGAGAGAGACCCAGTACTTC. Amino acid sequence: CASSTRQGMRETQYF.

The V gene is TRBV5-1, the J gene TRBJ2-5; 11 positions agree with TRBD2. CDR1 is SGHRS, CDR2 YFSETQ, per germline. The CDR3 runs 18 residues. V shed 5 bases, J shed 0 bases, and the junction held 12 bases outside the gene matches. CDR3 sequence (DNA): TGCGCCAGCAGTTCGCGGAGGGGACTAGCGGAGTACCAAGAGACCCAGTACTTC. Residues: CASSSRRGLAEYQETQYF.

The CDR3 nucleotides read TGTGCCAGCAGCTTAGCCGGTAGCCACGAGCAGTACTTC. It specifies CASSLAGSHEQYF. This chain connects TRBV7-2 to TRBJ2-7; D unclear. Germline V gene lookup returns CDR1 SGHTA and CDR2 FQGNSA. The V end was cut by 0 bases, the J end by 5 bases, with 8 bases between. CDR3 length: 13 amino acids.

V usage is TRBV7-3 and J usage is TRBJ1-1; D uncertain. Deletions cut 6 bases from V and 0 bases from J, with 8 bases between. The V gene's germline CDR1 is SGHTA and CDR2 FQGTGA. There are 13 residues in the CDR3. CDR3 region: CASSTNVNTEAFF. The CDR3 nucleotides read TGTGCCAGCAGTACAAACGTGAACACTGAAGCTTTCTTT.

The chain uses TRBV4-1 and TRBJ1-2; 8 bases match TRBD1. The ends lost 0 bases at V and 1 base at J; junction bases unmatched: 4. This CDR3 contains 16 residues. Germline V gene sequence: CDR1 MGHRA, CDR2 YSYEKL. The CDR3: CASSQDRTGGNYGYTF. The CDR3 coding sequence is TGCGCCAGCAGCCAAGATCGAACAGGGGGTAACTATGGCTACACCTTC.

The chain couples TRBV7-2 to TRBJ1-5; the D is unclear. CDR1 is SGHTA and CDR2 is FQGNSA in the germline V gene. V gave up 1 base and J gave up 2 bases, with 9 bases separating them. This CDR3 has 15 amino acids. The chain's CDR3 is CASSLDPRGNQPQHF. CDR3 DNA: TGTGCCAGCAGCTTAGACCCCCGGGGCAATCAGCCCCAGCATTTT.

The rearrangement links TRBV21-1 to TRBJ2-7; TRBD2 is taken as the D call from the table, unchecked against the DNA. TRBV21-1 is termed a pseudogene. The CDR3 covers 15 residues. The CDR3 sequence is CASSWGLAEGYEQYF. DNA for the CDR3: TGTGCCAGCAGCTGGGGACTAGCGGAGGGGTACGAGCAGTACTTC.

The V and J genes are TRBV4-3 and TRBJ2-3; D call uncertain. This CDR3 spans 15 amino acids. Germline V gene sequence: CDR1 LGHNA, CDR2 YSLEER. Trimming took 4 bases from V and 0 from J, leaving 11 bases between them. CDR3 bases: TGCGCCAGCAGCCGAGACCTGACAAGCACAGATACGCAGTATTTT. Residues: CASSRDLTSTDTQYF.

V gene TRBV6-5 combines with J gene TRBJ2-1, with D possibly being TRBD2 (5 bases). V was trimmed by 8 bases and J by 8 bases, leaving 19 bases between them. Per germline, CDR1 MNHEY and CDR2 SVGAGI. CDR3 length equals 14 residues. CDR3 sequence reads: CASDAVGRGDEQFF. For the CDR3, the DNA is TGTGCCAGCGATGCCGTTGGGAGAGGCGATGAGCAGTTCTTC.

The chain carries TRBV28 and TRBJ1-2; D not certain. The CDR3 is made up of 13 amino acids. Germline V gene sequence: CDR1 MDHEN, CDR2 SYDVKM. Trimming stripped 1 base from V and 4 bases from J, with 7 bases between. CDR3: CASSLLVSYGYTF. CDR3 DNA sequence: TGTGCCAGCAGTTTATTAGTCTCCTATGGCTACACCTTC.

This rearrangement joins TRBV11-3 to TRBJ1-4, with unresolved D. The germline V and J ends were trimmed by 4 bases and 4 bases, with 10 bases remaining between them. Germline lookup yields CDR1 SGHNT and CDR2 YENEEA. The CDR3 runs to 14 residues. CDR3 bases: TGTGCCAGCAGCTCCTACTACGGTAATGAAAAACTGTTTTTT. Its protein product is CASSSYYGNEKLFF.

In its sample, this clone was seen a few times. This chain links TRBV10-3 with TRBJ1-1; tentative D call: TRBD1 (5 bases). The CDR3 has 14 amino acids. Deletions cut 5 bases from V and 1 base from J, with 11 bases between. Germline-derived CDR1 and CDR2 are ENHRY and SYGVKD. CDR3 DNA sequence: TGTGCCATCAGTTCTCCTGGACAGAACACTGAAGCTTTCTTT. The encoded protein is CAISSPGQNTEAFF.